The present entry profiles one T cell receptor (beta chain) with its context. Its antigen is still unknown. Within one base of it there is no much larger clone, and no base qualities were kept. This entry comes from a study of T-cell reconstitution after alpha-beta-depleted transplantation in children (dated by TCRdb to 2016 to 2018). About the full investigation: T-cell immune reconstitution after TCRalphabeta/CD19-depleted allogeneic hematopoietic cell transplantation in children was quantitatively tracked in the study by means of TCR repertoire profiling. General conclusions and limits of the study: Apparently early alphabetaT-cell count recovery about two months after transplant reportedly relied on only several hundred rapidly expanded clones derived from non-depleted graft cells. Over subsequent months, a decline in hyperexpanded clone frequencies was noted, and after one year, T-cell counts and TCRbeta diversity were mostly ascribed to newly produced T cells. In some patients, the high TCRbeta diversity seen at day 60 was put down to recipient T cells and intrathymic progenitors that had survived conditioning.

Preparation of the library involved PCR. Instrument on record: Illumina HiSeq 2500. To normalize quantification of the TCRbeta repertoire, the TCR libraries were built with molecular barcoding that relied on unique molecular identifiers. TCRdb trimmed the raw reads at Q25, called clones with MiXCR and kept productive beta chains. For every CDR3 protein sequence, its rows merge into one entry that carries the most common genes and DNA. Counted in this sample were 240,000 or so distinct CDR3 sequences; just under 8.5% of them appeared once. The biggest ten clones account for 6.3% of the sample. The treatment or condition label on this specimen signifies: allogeneic hematopoietic cell transplantation with graft depleted of TCRalphabeta T cells and CD19 B cells. The transplant recipients were children given TCRalphabeta/CD19-depleted allogeneic hematopoietic cell grafts. V gives up 5 bases and J gives up 9 bases, and the segment between their germline ends measures 17 bases. The CDR3 covers 14 residues, taking in both the cysteine and the phenylalanine. Only the CDR3 region is kept as DNA, spanning 42 bases read in frame from base 1. The germline V gene supplies CDR1 MDHEN and CDR2 SYDVKM.

Specimen: PBMCs, mostly from graft donor cells, collected 180 days after TCRalphabeta/CD19-depleted stem cell transplant. The rearrangement joined TRBV28 to TRBJ2-1, with the D segment identity uncertain. This receptor was taken from a male patient aged 5 to 17 who had a stem cell transplant for acute lymphoblastic leukemia, so the T cells may come from the graft donor. The CDR3 is CASSILVSGGEQFF. The DNA reads as follows: TGTGCCAGCAGTATCCTCGTTAGTGGTGGTGAGCAGTTCTTC.